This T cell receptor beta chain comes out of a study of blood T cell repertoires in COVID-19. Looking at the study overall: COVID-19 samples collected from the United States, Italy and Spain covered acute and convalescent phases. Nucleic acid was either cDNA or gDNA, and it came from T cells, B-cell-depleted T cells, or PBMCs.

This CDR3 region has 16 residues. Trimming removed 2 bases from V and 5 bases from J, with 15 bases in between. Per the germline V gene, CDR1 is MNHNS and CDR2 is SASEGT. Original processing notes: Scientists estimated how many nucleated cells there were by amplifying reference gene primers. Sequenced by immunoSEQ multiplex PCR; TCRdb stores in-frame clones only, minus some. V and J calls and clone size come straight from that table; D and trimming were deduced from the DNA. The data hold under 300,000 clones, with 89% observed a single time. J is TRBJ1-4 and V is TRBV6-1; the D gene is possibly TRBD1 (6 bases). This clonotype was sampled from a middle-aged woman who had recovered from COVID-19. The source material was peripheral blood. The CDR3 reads CASSEPQQGGNEKLFF. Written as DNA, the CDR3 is TGTGCCAGCAGTGAACCCCAACAGGGAGGGAATGAAAAACTGTTTTTT.